One sample yielded the 10 T cell receptor beta chains listed below, sequenced in a study of cytomegalovirus exposure and HLA in healthy donors. Primers included in the PCR were 60 Vbeta and 13 Jbeta primers. The repertoire was sequenced with immunoSEQ multiplex PCR; TCRdb's copy has only in-frame clones and lacks some. The sample table sets out about 20,000 clones. The sample was PBMCs. Receptors originate from a man in his 60s in good health and CMV-seropositive.

V and J are TRBV2 and TRBJ1-3; D is undetermined. The CDR3 sequence is 14 residues long. The V gene lost 4 bases and the J gene lost 2 bases, with 9 bases spanning the gap. Germline loops: CDR1 SNHLY, CDR2 FYNNEI. The CDR3 protein is CASSAQLAGNTIYF. The CDR3 coding sequence is TGTGCCAGCAGTGCACAGTTAGCTGGAAACACCATATATTTT.

This chain joins TRBV19 and TRBJ1-5, with 9 bases matching TRBD1. The germline V gene encodes CDR1 LNHDA and CDR2 SQIVND (reference sequence). Trimming cost V 7 bases and J 6 bases; bases outside gene matches: 4. This CDR3 has 13 residues. The CDR3 region is CASTRTGAQPQHF. DNA of the CDR3: TGTGCCAGTACCCGGACAGGGGCTCAGCCCCAGCATTTT.

This sequence joins TRBV25-1 and TRBJ1-2; the D is unclear. The CDR3 extends over 15 amino acids. The V gene lost 4 bases and the J gene lost 3 bases, with 15 bases spanning the gap. Germline V gene lookup returns CDR1 MGHDK and CDR2 SYGVNS. DNA of the CDR3: TGTGCCAGCAGTGCCTCCCCCTCGCGGGACTATGGCTACACCTTC. Its translation is CASSASPSRDYGYTF.

V is TRBV28 and J is TRBJ1-1; the D gene is possibly TRBD1 (5 bases). CDR3 size: 13 residues. Germline V gene lookup returns CDR1 MDHEN and CDR2 SYDVKM. V dropped 6 bases and J dropped 9 bases, with 17 bases sitting between them. CDR3 region: CASSGGTRGKAFF. The CDR3 DNA reads as TGTGCCAGCAGCGGGGGGACCCGTGGGAAAGCTTTCTTT.

The V and J genes are TRBV19 and TRBJ1-5, with a tentative D call TRBD1 (5 bases). Germline assignment: CDR1 LNHDA and CDR2 SQIVND (reference sequence). Trimming left V 3 bases short and J 7 bases short, with 13 bases between. The CDR3 totals 14 residues. CDR3 DNA sequence: TGTGCCAGTAGTATGGGAGGGGTGGGACAGCCCCAGCATTTT. It is translated as CASSMGGVGQPQHF. Filled out from reference TRBV19 and TRBJ1-5, the complete variable domain reads DGGITQSPKYLFRKEGQNVTLSCEQNLNHDAMYWYRQDPGQGLRLIYYSQIVNDFQKGDIAEGYSVSREKKESFPLTVTSAQKNPTAFYLCASSMGGVGQPQHFGDGTRLSIL.

The J gene is TRBJ2-3, the V gene TRBV5-1, with D possibly matching TRBD1 (6 bases). The V gene's germline CDR1 is SGHRS and CDR2 YFSETQ. Between the trimmed V and J ends, which lost 3 bases and 6 bases, there was a span of 17 bases. The CDR3 runs to 15 residues. DNA of the CDR3: TGCGCCAGCAGCTCAAACAGGGCAGGGATGGATACGCAGTATTTT. This translates into CASSSNRAGMDTQYF. The full variable domain, with the rest looked up from reference TRBV5-1 and TRBJ2-3, is KAGVTQTPRYLIKTRGQQVTLSCSPISGHRSVSWYQQTPGQGLQFLFEYFSETQRNKGNFPGRFSGRQFSNSRSEMNVSTLELGDSALYLCASSSNRAGMDTQYFGPGTRLTVL.

The J gene is TRBJ1-2, the V gene TRBV5-1; 12 positions match TRBD1. V lost 4 bases to trimming and J lost 0 bases; unmatched junction nucleotides: 10. The CDR3 has 18 residues. In germline, CDR1 is SGHRS, CDR2 YFSETQ. CDR3 region: CASSPVRDRGLSNYGYTF. CDR3 DNA: TGCGCCAGCAGCCCAGTCAGGGACAGGGGGCTATCTAACTATGGCTACACCTTC.

The V gene is TRBV19, the J gene TRBJ2-7; perhaps TRBD1 as D (6 bases). CDR1 LNHDA and CDR2 SQIVND come from the germline V gene (reference sequence). V was trimmed by 1 base and J by 1 base, leaving 11 bases between them. This CDR3 contains 15 residues. CDR3 amino acids: CASSIGTAISYEQYF. CDR3 DNA: TGTGCCAGTAGTATAGGGACAGCAATTTCCTACGAGCAGTACTTC.

The rearrangement links TRBV29-1 to TRBJ2-5, with a tentative D call TRBD2 (7 bases). There are 14 residues in the CDR3. Per germline, CDR1 SQVTM and CDR2 ANQGSEA. Trimming shortened V by 7 bases and J by 4 bases, and 19 bases separated the two germline ends. The CDR3 sequence: CSAKKGGGGETQYF. The CDR3 DNA follows: TGCAGCGCCAAAAAAGGGGGGGGCGGAGAGACCCAGTACTTC.

The chain recombines TRBV5-4 with TRBJ1-1, with TRBD1 matching over 11 bases. V was clipped by 4 bases and J by 6 bases; unmatched bases: 8. The CDR3 runs 15 residues. Germline lookup yields CDR1 SGHNT and CDR2 YYREEE (reference sequence). DNA of the CDR3: TGTGCCAGCAGCCCTCCCCTGGGACAGGGGGCTGAAGCTTTCTTT. It specifies CASSPPLGQGAEAFF.